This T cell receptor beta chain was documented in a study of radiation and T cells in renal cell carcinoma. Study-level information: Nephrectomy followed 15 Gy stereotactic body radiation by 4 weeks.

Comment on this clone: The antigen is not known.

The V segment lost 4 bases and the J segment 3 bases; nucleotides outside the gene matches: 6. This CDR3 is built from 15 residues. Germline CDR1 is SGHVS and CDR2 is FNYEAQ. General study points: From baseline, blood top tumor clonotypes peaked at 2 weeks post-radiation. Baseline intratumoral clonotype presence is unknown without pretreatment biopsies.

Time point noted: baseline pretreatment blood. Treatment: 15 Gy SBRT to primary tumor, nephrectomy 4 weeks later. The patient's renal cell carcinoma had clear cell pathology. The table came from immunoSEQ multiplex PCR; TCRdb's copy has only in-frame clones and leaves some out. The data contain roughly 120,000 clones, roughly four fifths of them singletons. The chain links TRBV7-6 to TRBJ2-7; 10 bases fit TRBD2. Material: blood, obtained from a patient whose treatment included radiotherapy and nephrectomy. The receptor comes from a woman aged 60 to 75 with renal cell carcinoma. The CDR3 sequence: CASSSSSGRYYEQYF. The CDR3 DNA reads TGTGCCAGCAGCTCCTCTAGCGGGAGATACTACGAGCAGTACTTC.